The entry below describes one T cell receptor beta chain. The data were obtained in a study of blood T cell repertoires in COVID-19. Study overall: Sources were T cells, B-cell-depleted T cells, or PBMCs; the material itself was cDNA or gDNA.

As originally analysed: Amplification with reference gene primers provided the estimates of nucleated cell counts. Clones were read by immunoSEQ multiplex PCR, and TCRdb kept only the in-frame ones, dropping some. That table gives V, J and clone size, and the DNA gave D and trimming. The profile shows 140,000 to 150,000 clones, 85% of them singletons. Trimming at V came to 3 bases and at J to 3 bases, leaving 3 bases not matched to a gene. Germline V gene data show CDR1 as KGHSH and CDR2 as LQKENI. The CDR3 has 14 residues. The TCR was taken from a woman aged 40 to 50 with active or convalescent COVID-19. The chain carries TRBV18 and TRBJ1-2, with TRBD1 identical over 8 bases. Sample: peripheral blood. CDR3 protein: CASSPGQDYYGYTF. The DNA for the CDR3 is TGTGCCAGCTCACCGGGACAGGATTACTATGGCTACACCTTC.